Listed below are T cell receptor beta chains from one sample, sequenced in a study of OX40 agonist ivuxolimab in advanced cancers. Sequenced by immunoSEQ multiplex PCR; TCRdb stores in-frame clones only, minus some. The data hold 80,000 to 95,000 clones, with approximately 91% observed a single time. This specimen consisted of CD4+ or CD8+ T cells sorted from blood, obtained in a trial of the OX40 agonist ivuxolimab. The receptors originated from an adult with an advanced solid tumor such as melanoma, head and neck, liver or kidney cancer. CDR3s include the opening cysteine and the closing phenylalanine or tryptophan. The D gene is left open where the match is weak.

TRBV5-1	13	.	TRBJ2-5	CASSLGAEETQYF	TGCGCCAGCAGCTTGGGGGCAGAAGAGACCCAGTACTTC
TRBV6-1	16	.	TRBJ1-4	CASSDAGTIVGEKLFF	TGTGCCAGCAGTGACGCCGGGACAATCGTCGGCGAAAAACTGTTTTTT
TRBV10-3	14	.	TRBJ1-1	CASGDPGGHTEAFF	TGTGCCTCTGGGGACCCCGGTGGGCACACTGAAGCTTTCTTT
TRBV11-2	13	TRBD1	TRBJ2-7	CASSSRQGIEQYF	TGTGCCAGCAGCTCCAGACAGGGCATAGAGCAGTACTTC
TRBV10-3	14	.	TRBJ2-1	CAISESMLGTEQFF	TGTGCCATCAGTGAGTCGATGTTAGGGACCGAGCAGTTCTTC
TRBV19	16	.	TRBJ1-5	CASIGVGTMGNQPQHF	TGTGCCAGTATCGGGGTGGGGACAATGGGCAATCAGCCCCAGCATTTT
TRBV18	17	TRBD2	TRBJ2-4	CASSEVSGGLAKNIQYF	TGTGCCAGCTCAGAGGTGTCGGGGGGTTTAGCCAAAAACATTCAGTACTTC
TRBV11-2	15	TRBD1	TRBJ2-3	CASRTGTQSTDTQYF	TGTGCCAGCAGGACAGGGACACAAAGCACAGATACGCAGTATTTT
TRBV27	13	.	TRBJ2-3	CASSPTFKDTQYF	TGTGCCAGCAGTCCCACATTTAAAGATACGCAGTATTTT
TRBV11-2	15	TRBD1	TRBJ1-2	CASRPGQTLNYGYTF	TGTGCCAGCAGACCGGGACAGACTCTTAACTATGGCTACACCTTC
TRBV5-1	16	.	TRBJ2-2	CASSLSAGRGIGELFF	TGCGCCAGCAGCTTGTCGGCGGGCCGAGGTATCGGGGAGCTGTTTTTT